This T cell receptor beta chain was recorded in a study of T cell changes during pregnancy in multiple sclerosis. The CDR3 sequence is 14 residues long. The V gene's germline CDR1 is SGHNT and CDR2 YYREEE (reference sequence). V dropped 1 base and J dropped 4 bases, with 8 bases sitting between them. Sequencing was performed with immunoSEQ multiplex PCR; in TCRdb, only in-frame clones are kept and a portion is missing. Among more than 30,000 clones listed, around nine tenths were seen once. The sequenced sample was CD8+ T cells from peripheral blood mononuclear cells, obtained in the second trimester of pregnancy. The rearrangement joins TRBV5-4 to TRBJ2-2, with D possibly TRBD1 on 5 matching bases. This receptor was obtained from a female donor with multiple sclerosis, enrolled in a pregnancy study. The CDR3 bases are TGTGCCAGCAGCTTGAGGGGTCGCACCGGGGAGCTGTTTTTT. Its protein product is CASSLRGRTGELFF.